This T cell receptor (beta chain) came from a study of CD4 T cells in relation to SARS-CoV-2 and coronaviruses. In the study overall: The restricting HLA molecule for shared crossreactive spike epitopes was mapped.

The unexposed donors gave CD4+ T cells in about 2011-2019, prior to COVID-19. The CDR3 is 14 residues long. The data were produced by immunoSEQ multiplex PCR, yet TCRdb's version contains in-frame clones alone and is incomplete. Among about 68,000 clones, about 92% were seen once, and the ten largest hold approximately 0.2%. Study outcomes and limitations: Crossreactivity was assessed only for spike protein, not other viral proteins.

Notes on this clone: The antigen remains unidentified.

The chain has TRBV21-1 and TRBJ1-2; no DNA check was done on the table's D call, TRBD1. TRBV21-1 represents a pseudogene. The sequence was obtained from a human donor in good health. The sequencing input was naive CD4+ T cells from PBMCs. Subset: naive CD4+ T cells isolated by negative enrichment. CDR3 DNA sequence: TGTGCCAGCAGCAAAGGGGACACCCTCTATGGCTACACCTTC. The encoded protein is CASSKGDTLYGYTF.